This T cell receptor beta chain is from a study of technical replicates of blood from four donors. Germline lookup yields CDR1 SQVTM and CDR2 ANQGSEA. CDR3 size: 13 residues. Germline trimming cut 5 bases from V and 1 base from J; bases unmatched to any gene: 4. The repertoire was sequenced with immunoSEQ multiplex PCR; TCRdb's copy has only in-frame clones and lacks some. The sample lists over 80,000 clones; 95% to 96% were seen once. The source of this sequence is a human donor in good health. V usage is TRBV29-1 and J usage is TRBJ1-1; TRBD1 matches at 7 bases. Input material: T cells isolated from PBMCs. In nucleotides, the CDR3 is TGCAGCGTTTTGACAGGGAAGAACACTGAAGCTTTCTTT. Residues: CSVLTGKNTEAFF.